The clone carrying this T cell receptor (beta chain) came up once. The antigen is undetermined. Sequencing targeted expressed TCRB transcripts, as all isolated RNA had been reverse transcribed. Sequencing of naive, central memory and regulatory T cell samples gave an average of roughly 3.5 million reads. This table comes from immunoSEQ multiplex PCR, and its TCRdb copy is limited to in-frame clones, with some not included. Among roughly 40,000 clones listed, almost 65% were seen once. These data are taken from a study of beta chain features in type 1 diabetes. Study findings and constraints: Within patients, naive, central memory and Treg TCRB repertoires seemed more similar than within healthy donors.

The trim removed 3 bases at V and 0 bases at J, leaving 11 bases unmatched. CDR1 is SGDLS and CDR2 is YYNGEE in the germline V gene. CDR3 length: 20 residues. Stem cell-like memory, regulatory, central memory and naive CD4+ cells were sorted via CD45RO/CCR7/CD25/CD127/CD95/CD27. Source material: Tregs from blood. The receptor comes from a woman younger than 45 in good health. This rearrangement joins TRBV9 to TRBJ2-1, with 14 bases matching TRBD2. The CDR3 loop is CASSARLAGGPSSSYNEQFF. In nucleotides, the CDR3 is TGTGCCAGCAGCGCCCGACTAGCGGGAGGGCCAAGTAGCTCCTACAATGAGCAGTTCTTC. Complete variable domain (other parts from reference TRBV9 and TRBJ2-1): DSGVTQTPKHLITATGQRVTLRCSPRSGDLSVYWYQQSLDQGLQFLIQYYNGEERAKGNILERFSAQQFPDLHSELNLSSLELGDSALYFCASSARLAGGPSSSYNEQFFGPGTRLTVL.